The rows below give T cell receptor beta chains drawn from one sample of a study of blood T cell repertoires in COVID-19. Method: immunoSEQ multiplex PCR; TCRdb's copy keeps in-frame clones and lacks some. Altogether 110,000 to 150,000 clones are present, 70% to 90% being singletons, with the ten largest covering about 5.6%. Sequenced material: peripheral blood. Source of these receptors: a human donor in a cohort sampled during active COVID-19. Both conserved end residues are part of each CDR3. The D gene is left open where the match is weak. Clone size, where shown, is once, few, many, or a class for clones that have expanded.

j_call d_call v_call clone_size cdr3_aa cdr3_nt
TRBJ2-1 TRBD2 TRBV7-2 . CASSPKRLAGVENEQFF TGTGCCAGCAGCCCAAAGCGACTAGCGGGAGTGGAAAATGAGCAGTTCTTC
TRBJ1-1 . TRBV6-1 . CASSDRRGNTEAFF TGTGCCAGCAGTGACAGGAGGGGCAACACTGAAGCTTTCTTT
TRBJ2-7 . TRBV28 once CASSLRGTLYEQYF TGTGCCAGCAGTTTAAGAGGGACACTCTACGAGCAGTACTTC
TRBJ2-7 . TRBV2 . CASGFWDSTDEQYF TGTGCCAGCGGATTTTGGGACTCGACTGACGAGCAGTACTTC
TRBJ1-4 . TRBV5-1 . CASSLRGGTTNEKLFF TGCGCCAGCAGCTTGAGAGGCGGAACAACTAATGAAAAACTGTTTTTT
TRBJ2-2 . TRBV27 . CASSFQVMNTGELFF TGTGCCAGCAGTTTTCAGGTCATGAACACCGGGGAGCTGTTTTTT
TRBJ2-7 TRBD1 TRBV19 . CASSVHRQGPFYEQYF TGTGCCAGTAGTGTACATCGACAGGGCCCCTTTTACGAGCAGTACTTC
TRBJ1-6 . TRBV6-5 . CASSDSPNSPLHF TGTGCCAGCAGCGACTCTCCTAATTCACCCCTCCACTTT
TRBJ2-7 TRBD2 TRBV2 few CASSQLRDGRSQQYF TGTGCCAGCAGTCAACTCCGGGACGGGAGGTCGCAGCAGTACTTC
TRBJ1-3 . TRBV5-5 . CASSPRDISGNTIYF TGTGCCAGCAGCCCCCGGGACATCTCTGGAAACACCATATATTTT
TRBJ1-2 . TRBV5-6 few CASSWTRVMGGYTF TGTGCCAGCTCTTGGACGAGGGTGATGGGGGGCTACACCTTC
TRBJ2-5 . TRBV6-1 once CASSEARFGVQETQYF TGTGCCAGCAGTGAAGCGCGTTTCGGGGTCCAAGAGACCCAGTACTTC
TRBJ2-3 TRBD2 TRBV7-3 . CASSRSGGSDTQYF TGTGCCAGCAGCCGTAGCGGGGGGTCGGATACGCAGTATTTT
TRBJ1-1 TRBD1 TRBV11-2 once CASSLGDSMNTEAFF TGTGCCAGCAGCTTAGGGGACAGTATGAACACTGAAGCTTTCTTT
TRBJ2-5 . TRBV19 . CASGSGETQYF TGTGCCAGCGGAAGCGGCGAGACCCAGTACTTC
TRBJ2-3 TRBD2 TRBV11-2 . CASSLDLLRGGGADTQYF TGTGCCAGCAGCTTAGATTTGTTGCGGGGGGGAGGCGCAGATACGCAGTATTTT
TRBJ2-1 TRBD2 TRBV7-9 . CASSPLFSGRLRNEQFF TGTGCCAGCAGCCCGCTGTTTAGCGGGAGACTACGCAATGAGCAGTTCTTC
TRBJ1-5 . TRBV3-1/TRBV3-2 . CASSQEGRRQHF TGTGCCAGCAGCCAAGAGGGGCGGAGACAGCATTTT
TRBJ1-6 . TRBV7-2 once CASSAGDSPLHF TGTGCCAGCAGCGCCGGTGATTCACCCCTCCACTTT
TRBJ2-1 TRBD2 TRBV7-9 . CASTFGGRADNEQFF TGTGCCAGCACCTTTGGGGGGAGGGCCGACAATGAGCAGTTCTTC
TRBJ2-7 TRBD2 TRBV28 once CASSSQSLAGGRQYF TGTGCCAGCAGTTCACAATCACTAGCGGGAGGGAGGCAGTACTTC
TRBJ1-2 . TRBV2 few CASSEEGPPNYGYTF TGTGCCAGCAGTGAAGAGGGGCCGCCTAACTATGGCTACACCTTC
TRBJ2-3 TRBD1 TRBV19 . CASSIDRQGSDTQYF TGTGCCAGTAGTATAGATCGACAGGGGTCAGATACGCAGTATTTT
TRBJ2-1 TRBD2 TRBV5-6 . CASSLKGLAYNEQFF TGTGCCAGCAGCCTCAAAGGACTAGCCTACAATGAGCAGTTCTTC
TRBJ1-1 . TRBV5-4 . CATGHPTTRTEAFF TGTGCCACCGGACACCCCACCACGAGGACTGAAGCTTTCTTT
TRBJ2-1 TRBD2 TRBV7-9 . CASSPGGAGYNEQFF TGTGCCAGCAGCCCGGGGGGGGCGGGGTACAATGAGCAGTTCTTC
TRBJ2-1 TRBD2 TRBV5-1 many CASSHGTSGRMGYNEQFF TGCGCCAGCAGCCATGGGACTAGCGGGAGAATGGGCTACAATGAGCAGTTCTTC
TRBJ2-1 TRBD1 TRBV5-6 . CASSPDRAYNEQFF TGTGCCAGCAGCCCCGACAGGGCCTACAATGAGCAGTTCTTC
TRBJ2-6 TRBD1 TRBV9 . CASSGPGQANSGANVLTF TGTGCCAGCAGCGGACCGGGACAGGCCAACTCTGGGGCCAACGTCCTGACTTTC
TRBJ1-4 . TRBV5-1 . CASSLGHRATNEKLFF TGCGCCAGCAGCTTGGGACACCGTGCAACTAATGAAAAACTGTTTTTT
TRBJ1-2 . TRBV28 . CASKRGLQGMFYGYTF TGTGCCAGCAAGAGGGGCCTACAGGGAATGTTCTATGGCTACACCTTC
TRBJ1-2 . TRBV6-4 . CASSAGTNYGYTF TGTGCCAGCAGTGCCGGGACAAACTATGGCTACACCTTC
TRBJ2-7 . TRBV11-2 . CASSLDLGLPPYEQYF TGTGCCAGCAGCTTAGATCTGGGACTTCCCCCCTACGAGCAGTACTTC
TRBJ2-2 TRBD2 TRBV5-4 once CASSLPMGTSGNTGELFF TGTGCCAGCAGCTTGCCGATGGGGACTAGCGGAAACACCGGGGAGCTGTTTTTT
TRBJ2-7 TRBD2 TRBV19 few CASSIDTSGRGEQYF TGTGCCAGTAGTATAGACACTAGCGGGAGAGGCGAGCAGTACTTC
TRBJ2-3 TRBD2 TRBV7-8 . CASSKTSGRAGITQYF TGTGCCAGCAGCAAGACTAGCGGGAGGGCCGGTATTACGCAGTATTTT
TRBJ1-4 . TRBV28 . CASQGVATNEKLFF TGTGCCAGTCAAGGGGTTGCAACTAATGAAAAACTGTTTTTT
TRBJ1-1 . TRBV6-2/TRBV6-3 once CASSSLARVINEAFF TGTGCCAGCAGTTCCCTCGCCAGGGTTATTAATGAAGCTTTCTTT
TRBJ2-2 . TRBV28 . CASSQGGANTGELFF TGTGCCAGCAGCCAAGGGGGGGCGAACACCGGGGAGCTGTTTTTT
TRBJ1-2 . TRBV2 . CASSEAPGISYGYTF TGTGCCAGCAGTGAAGCCCCAGGGATTAGCTATGGCTACACCTTC
TRBJ2-1 TRBD2 TRBV7-8 . CASSLNPGLAFNEQFF TGTGCCAGCAGCTTAAACCCCGGACTAGCCTTCAATGAGCAGTTCTTC
TRBJ1-5 TRBD1 TRBV5-3 once CARSLYVRGHQPQHF TGTGCCAGAAGCTTGTATGTCAGGGGGCATCAGCCCCAGCATTTT
TRBJ2-1 TRBD2 TRBV9 . CASDFSGGGGNEQFF TGTGCCAGCGACTTTAGCGGGGGCGGGGGCAATGAGCAGTTCTTC
TRBJ2-7 TRBD1 TRBV7-9 . CASSPGTGRMYEQYF TGTGCCAGCAGCCCCGGGACAGGGCGGATGTACGAGCAGTACTTC
TRBJ2-7 TRBD2 TRBV5-1 . CASSPTSGAYEQYF TGCGCCAGCAGCCCGACTAGCGGGGCCTACGAGCAGTACTTC
TRBJ1-1 TRBD1 TRBV18 . CASSPGTVSEAFF TGTGCCAGCTCACCAGGGACAGTCTCTGAAGCTTTCTTT
TRBJ2-7 TRBD2 TRBV4-1 . CASSQDASGGSFTDYEQYF TGCGCCAGCAGCCAAGATGCCAGCGGGGGAAGTTTCACAGACTACGAGCAGTACTTC
TRBJ2-7 TRBD2 TRBV29-1 once CRISGGPYEQYF TGCAGAATAAGCGGGGGGCCCTACGAGCAGTACTTC
TRBJ2-1 . TRBV18 . CASSPTLPGDRYNEQFF TGTGCCAGCTCACCGACCCTTCCGGGAGACCGTTACAATGAGCAGTTCTTC
TRBJ1-2 . TRBV29-1 . CSAGGGTATNYGYTF TGCAGCGCGGGAGGCGGGACCGCCACTAACTATGGCTACACCTTC
TRBJ2-7 TRBD2 TRBV4-2 once CASSQGTSGNYEQYF TGTGCCAGCAGCCAAGGGACTAGCGGGAACTACGAGCAGTACTTC
TRBJ2-3 TRBD1 TRBV27 . CASSPDRDPSTDTQYF TGTGCCAGCAGTCCGGACAGGGACCCCAGCACAGATACGCAGTATTTT
TRBJ2-3 . TRBV28 . CASSLAGQTDTQYF TGTGCCAGCAGTTTGGCCGGACAGACAGATACGCAGTATTTT
TRBJ1-2 . TRBV5-4 . CASSLRQGGVGEVTF TGTGCCAGCAGCTTGAGGCAGGGCGGGGTTGGGGAGGTAACCTTC
TRBJ1-5 . TRBV4-1 . CASSQVFPGSGNQPQHF TGCGCCAGCAGCCAAGTTTTCCCGGGCTCGGGAAATCAGCCCCAGCATTTT
TRBJ2-3 TRBD2 TRBV9 . CASSGSAGGRDTQYF TGTGCCAGCAGCGGATCGGCGGGGGGCCGGGATACGCAGTATTTT
TRBJ1-2 . TRBV2 . CASRRRPADYGYTF TGTGCCAGCAGGCGAAGGCCCGCGGACTATGGCTACACCTTC
TRBJ1-2 TRBD1 TRBV5-5 . CASSWTDRGYGYTF TGTGCCAGCAGCTGGACGGACAGGGGGTATGGCTACACCTTC
TRBJ2-5 . TRBV11-1 . CASSLERLGGAQYF TGTGCCAGCAGCTTAGAACGCCTAGGGGGGGCCCAGTACTTC
TRBJ2-3 . TRBV12-2 . CASRLARPVMDTQYF TGTGCAAGTCGCTTAGCGCGCCCCGTTATGGATACGCAGTATTTT